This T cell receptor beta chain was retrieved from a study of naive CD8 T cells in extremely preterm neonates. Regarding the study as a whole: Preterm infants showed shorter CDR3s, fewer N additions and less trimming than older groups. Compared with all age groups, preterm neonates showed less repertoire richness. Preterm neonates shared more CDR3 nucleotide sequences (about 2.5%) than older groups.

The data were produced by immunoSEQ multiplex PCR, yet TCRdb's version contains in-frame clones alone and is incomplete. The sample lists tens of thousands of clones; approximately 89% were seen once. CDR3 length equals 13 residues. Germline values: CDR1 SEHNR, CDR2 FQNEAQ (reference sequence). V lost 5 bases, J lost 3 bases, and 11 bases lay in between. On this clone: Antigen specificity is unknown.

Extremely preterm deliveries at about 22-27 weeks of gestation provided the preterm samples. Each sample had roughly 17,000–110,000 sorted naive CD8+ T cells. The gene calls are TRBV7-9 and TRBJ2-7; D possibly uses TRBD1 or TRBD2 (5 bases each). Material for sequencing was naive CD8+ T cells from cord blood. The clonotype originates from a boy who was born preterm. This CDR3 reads CASSPGTHYEQYF. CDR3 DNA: TGTGCCAGCAGCCCCGGGACCCACTACGAGCAGTACTTC.